One TCR beta chain is described in this entry. Per the germline V gene, CDR1 is MNHEY and CDR2 is SVGAGI. With V trimmed by 0 bases and J by 10 bases, 7 bases remained unmatched. The CDR3 sequence is 16 residues long. This sample was included in a study of T cell responses to AZD1222 COVID-19 vaccine. Clones were sequenced by immunoSEQ multiplex PCR, and TCRdb holds only the in-frame ones, with some missing. Of roughly 99,000 clones in the sample, roughly 90% were seen once. The rearrangement joins TRBV6-5 to TRBJ1-6; the match to TRBD1 covers 9 bases. The specimen was peripheral blood, collected on day 0 of AZD1222 vaccination. The receptor comes from an adult in good health. The CDR3 is CASSYSLRTGGSPLHF. DNA for the CDR3: TGTGCCAGCAGTTACTCGTTGCGCACAGGGGGCTCACCCCTCCACTTT.